The source of this T cell receptor beta chain is a study of CD8 T cells in Susac syndrome. TCR beta sequences were obtained from blood CD8+ and CD4+ T cells. The CD8+ and CD4+ T cells were negatively isolated, with the TEMRA cells enriched by FACS. The RNA, about 0.45 to 1 ug, was put through reverse transcription using random hexamers. It was immunoSEQ multiplex PCR that amplified TCR beta CDR3 across 54 Vbeta and 13 Jbeta. Each CDR3 protein is one row after TCRdb ran MiXCR on the immunoSEQ multiplex PCR reads. The sample carries approximately 150,000 distinct CDR3 sequences, approximately 94% recorded once. The CDR3 covers 15 residues. CDR1 and CDR2 from the germline V gene are SGHVS and FQNEAQ. Unmatched junction bases numbered 11, after V lost 5 bases and J lost 9 bases.

The sample was CD4+ T cells from PBMCs. The chain is built from TRBV7-8 and TRBJ2-7; TRBD2 matches 12 bases. The sequence derives from a human donor in good health. The chain's CDR3 is CASSPRTSGTHPQYF. CDR3 DNA sequence: TGTGCCAGCAGCCCCAGGACTAGCGGGACGCACCCGCAGTACTTC. Using reference TRBV7-8 and TRBJ2-7 for the parts outside the CDR3, the full variable domain is GAGVSQSPRYKVAKRGQDVALRCDPISGHVSLFWYQQALGQGPEFLTYFQNEAQLDKSGLPSDRFFAERPEGSVSTLKIQRTQQEDSAVYLCASSPRTSGTHPQYFGPGTRLTVT.